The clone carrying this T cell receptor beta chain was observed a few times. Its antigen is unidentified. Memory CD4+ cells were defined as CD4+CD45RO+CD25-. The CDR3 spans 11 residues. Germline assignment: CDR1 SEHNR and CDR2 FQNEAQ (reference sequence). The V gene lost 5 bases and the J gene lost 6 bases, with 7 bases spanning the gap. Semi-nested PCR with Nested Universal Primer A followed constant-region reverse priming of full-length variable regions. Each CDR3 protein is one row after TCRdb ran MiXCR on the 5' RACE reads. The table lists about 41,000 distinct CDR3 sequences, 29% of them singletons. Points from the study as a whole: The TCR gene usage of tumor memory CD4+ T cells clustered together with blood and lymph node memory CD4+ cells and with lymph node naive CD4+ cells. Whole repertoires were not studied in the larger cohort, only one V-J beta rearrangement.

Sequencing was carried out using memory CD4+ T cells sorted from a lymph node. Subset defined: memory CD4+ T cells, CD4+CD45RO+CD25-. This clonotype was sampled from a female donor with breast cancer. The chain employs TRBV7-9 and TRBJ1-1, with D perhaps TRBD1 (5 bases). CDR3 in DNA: TGTGCCAGCAGCCAGGGTCCTGAAGCTTTCTTT. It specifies CASSQGPEAFF.